These T cell receptor beta chains were read from a single sample in a study of cytomegalovirus exposure and HLA in healthy donors. The method was immunoSEQ multiplex PCR; TCRdb's version includes in-frame clones alone and lacks a portion of them. The repertoire consists of approximately 140,000 clones, with over 60% occurring once and the leading ten covering less than 3.5%. Sequencing was performed on PBMCs. These receptors were collected from a man aged 40-55 years in good health and CMV-seropositive. CDR3s include the opening cysteine and the closing phenylalanine or tryptophan. The order of the fields is D gene, J gene, clone size, V gene, CDR3 DNA, CDR3 protein. A D gene is named only where the DNA matches it firmly. Only some rows state a clone size, as once, few, many or a class for expanded clones.

d_call: TRBD1; j_call: TRBJ1-2; clone_size: NA; v_call: TRBV28; cdr3_nt: TGTGCCAGCAGGAACGTTGGTTCCCGGGGCAGGGGGGACTCTTTCGGCTACACCTTC; cdr3_aa: CASRNVGSRGRGDSFGYTF
d_call: TRBD2; j_call: TRBJ2-1; clone_size: NA; v_call: TRBV18; cdr3_nt: TGTGCCAGCTCACCCGGGACTAGCGGGAACAATGAGCAGTTCTTC; cdr3_aa: CASSPGTSGNNEQFF
d_call: TRBD2; j_call: TRBJ2-3; clone_size: once; v_call: TRBV9; cdr3_nt: TGTGCCAGCAGCGTCCTAGGGAGCGGGAGGGGAACAGATACGCAGTATTTT; cdr3_aa: CASSVLGSGRGTDTQYF
d_call: TRBD1; j_call: TRBJ1-1; clone_size: NA; v_call: TRBV6-5; cdr3_nt: TGTGCCAGCAGATCGACAGGGGCCTTGGAAACTTTCTTT; cdr3_aa: CASRSTGALETFF
d_call: TRBD1; j_call: TRBJ1-2; clone_size: NA; v_call: TRBV9; cdr3_nt: TGTGCCAGCAGCGTAGCCCCCCAGACAGGGGGCGGCTATGGCTACACCTTC; cdr3_aa: CASSVAPQTGGGYGYTF
d_call: NA; j_call: TRBJ2-2; clone_size: NA; v_call: TRBV5-6; cdr3_nt: TGTGCCAGCAGCCTAGTTAGCGGAGCGAACACCGGGGAGCTGTTTTTT; cdr3_aa: CASSLVSGANTGELFF
d_call: TRBD1; j_call: TRBJ2-2; clone_size: few; v_call: TRBV7-2; cdr3_nt: TGTGCCAGCAGCTTAGGACAGGGAGCTGCCGGGGAGCTGTTTTTT; cdr3_aa: CASSLGQGAAGELFF
d_call: TRBD2; j_call: TRBJ2-7; clone_size: NA; v_call: TRBV7-2; cdr3_nt: TGTGCCAGCAGCTTAGGACTAGCGGGAGAAACCTACGAGCAGTACTTC; cdr3_aa: CASSLGLAGETYEQYF
d_call: TRBD1; j_call: TRBJ1-1; clone_size: few; v_call: TRBV11-2; cdr3_nt: TGTGCCAGACAGGGGGCAGGAAACACTGAAGCTTTCTTT; cdr3_aa: CARQGAGNTEAFF
d_call: TRBD1; j_call: TRBJ2-7; clone_size: NA; v_call: TRBV28; cdr3_nt: TGTGCCAGCAGCACACACGGACAGGGGGGCGGCTACGAGCAGTACTTC; cdr3_aa: CASSTHGQGGGYEQYF
d_call: TRBD1; j_call: TRBJ2-5; clone_size: NA; v_call: TRBV4-1; cdr3_nt: TGCGCCAGCAGCCGGACTGGACAGGGGGAAGAGACCCAGTACTTC; cdr3_aa: CASSRTGQGEETQYF
d_call: NA; j_call: TRBJ1-1; clone_size: NA; v_call: TRBV9; cdr3_nt: TGTGCCAAGAAGGACAGCCCCGAGGTGAAAACTGAAGCTTTCTTT; cdr3_aa: CAKKDSPEVKTEAFF
d_call: NA; j_call: TRBJ2-7; clone_size: NA; v_call: TRBV7-2; cdr3_nt: TGTGCCAGCAGCTTGATGAAGGAACTACCGTATGAGCAGTACTTC; cdr3_aa: CASSLMKELPYEQYF
d_call: NA; j_call: TRBJ1-3; clone_size: NA; v_call: TRBV5-4; cdr3_nt: TGTGCCAGCAGCTTGGTCGGCAGGGGCAGAGGAAACACCATATATTTT; cdr3_aa: CASSLVGRGRGNTIYF
d_call: NA; j_call: TRBJ1-5; clone_size: NA; v_call: TRBV7-2; cdr3_nt: TGTGCCAGCAGCCTTCATAGGGGTGGCAATCAGCCCCAGCATTTT; cdr3_aa: CASSLHRGGNQPQHF
d_call: NA; j_call: TRBJ2-1; clone_size: NA; v_call: TRBV2; cdr3_nt: TGTGCCAGCAGACAGTGGACAGCCAATGAGCAGTTCTTC; cdr3_aa: CASRQWTANEQFF
d_call: TRBD2; j_call: TRBJ2-7; clone_size: few; v_call: TRBV7-9; cdr3_nt: TGTGCCAGCAGCTTTCTAGGCGGGAGAACTTCCTACGAGCAGTACTTC; cdr3_aa: CASSFLGGRTSYEQYF
d_call: NA; j_call: TRBJ2-7; clone_size: NA; v_call: TRBV27; cdr3_nt: TGTGCCAGCAGATACCGTGGGGGCGCATACGAGCAGTACTTC; cdr3_aa: CASRYRGGAYEQYF
d_call: NA; j_call: TRBJ2-7; clone_size: NA; v_call: TRBV30; cdr3_nt: TGTGCCTGGAGTGCCCGGGGGAGAACCTACGAGCAGTACTTC; cdr3_aa: CAWSARGRTYEQYF
d_call: TRBD2; j_call: TRBJ2-1; clone_size: NA; v_call: TRBV11-2; cdr3_nt: TGTGCCAGCAGCTTAGTTAGCGGGAGCTGGAATGAGCAGTTCTTC; cdr3_aa: CASSLVSGSWNEQFF
d_call: TRBD2; j_call: TRBJ2-3; clone_size: NA; v_call: TRBV9; cdr3_nt: TGTGCCAGCGGGCGGGAGTGGTCAGATACGCAGTATTTT; cdr3_aa: CASGREWSDTQYF
d_call: NA; j_call: TRBJ2-7; clone_size: NA; v_call: TRBV5-1; cdr3_nt: TGCGCCAGCAGTTCGGGGTTCTCCTACGAGCAGTACTTC; cdr3_aa: CASSSGFSYEQYF
d_call: NA; j_call: TRBJ1-2; clone_size: NA; v_call: TRBV20-1; cdr3_nt: TGCAGGGGTTGGGCCACCAATGGCTACACCTTC; cdr3_aa: CRGWATNGYTF
d_call: TRBD2; j_call: TRBJ2-1; clone_size: NA; v_call: TRBV7-3; cdr3_nt: TGTGCCAGCAGCCCGGGACTAGCGGGAGCGTTTGAGCAGTTCTTC; cdr3_aa: CASSPGLAGAFEQFF
d_call: TRBD1; j_call: TRBJ1-1; clone_size: NA; v_call: TRBV19; cdr3_nt: TGTGCCAGTAGTATAACGGGACAGGGGAACACTGAAGCTTTCTTT; cdr3_aa: CASSITGQGNTEAFF
d_call: TRBD1; j_call: TRBJ1-4; clone_size: few; v_call: TRBV28; cdr3_nt: TGTGCCAGCAGTCTCCACGGGACAGGGACTGAAAAACTGTTTTTT; cdr3_aa: CASSLHGTGTEKLFF
d_call: TRBD1; j_call: TRBJ1-2; clone_size: NA; v_call: TRBV18; cdr3_nt: TGTGCCAGCTCACCAGAGTTGGGACAGGGTGACTATGGCTACACCTTC; cdr3_aa: CASSPELGQGDYGYTF